This T cell receptor beta chain was found in a study of blood T cell repertoires in COVID-19. Study details: The study drew acute and convalescent COVID-19 samples from the United States, Italy and Spain. Sources were T cells, B-cell-depleted T cells, or PBMCs; the material itself was cDNA or gDNA.

Cohort allocation depended upon clinical history that participants reported. Germline values: CDR1 SGHAT, CDR2 FQNNGV. There are 15 residues in the CDR3. With 3 bases clipped from V and 4 bases from J, the junction kept 3 bases outside the gene matches. Source study methods: Quantification of nucleated cells was approximated via reference gene primer amplification. Using immunoSEQ multiplex PCR, the repertoire was profiled, and TCRdb retains in-frame clones only, with some absent. Clone size and V and J calls were adopted from that table, with D and trimming inferred from the DNA. The sample lists approximately 200,000 clones, approximately 81% occurring once.

This TCR was recovered from a man aged 40-49 years who had recovered from COVID-19. This rearrangement joins TRBV11-2 to TRBJ2-1; 10 bases are a match to TRBD2. What was sequenced was PBMCs or T cells enriched from blood (not recorded which). The CDR3 sequence is CASSLGLAPYNEQFF. The DNA of the CDR3 is TGTGCCAGCAGCTTGGGACTAGCGCCATACAATGAGCAGTTCTTC. Full variable domain (rest looked up from reference TRBV11-2 and TRBJ2-1): EAGVAQSPRYKIIEKRQSVAFWCNPISGHATLYWYQQILGQGPKLLIQFQNNGVVDDSQLPKDRFSAERLKGVDSTLKIQPAKLEDSAVYLCASSLGLAPYNEQFFGPGTRLTVL.